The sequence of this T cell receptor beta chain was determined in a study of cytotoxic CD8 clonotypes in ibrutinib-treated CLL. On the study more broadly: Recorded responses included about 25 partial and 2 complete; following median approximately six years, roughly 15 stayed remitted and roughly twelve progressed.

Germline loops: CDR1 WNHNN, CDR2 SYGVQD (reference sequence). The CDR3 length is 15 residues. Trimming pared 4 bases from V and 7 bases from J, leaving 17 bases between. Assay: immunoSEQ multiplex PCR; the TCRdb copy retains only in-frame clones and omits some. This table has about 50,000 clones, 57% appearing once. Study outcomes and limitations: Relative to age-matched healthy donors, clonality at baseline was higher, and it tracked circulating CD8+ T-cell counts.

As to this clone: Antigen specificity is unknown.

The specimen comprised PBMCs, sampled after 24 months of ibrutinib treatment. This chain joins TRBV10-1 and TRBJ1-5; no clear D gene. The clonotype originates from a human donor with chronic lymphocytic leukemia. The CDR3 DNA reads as TGCGCCAGCAGTGTGTTGGGCGGGGTTGGACAGCCCCAGCATTTT. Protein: CASSVLGGVGQPQHF.